The entry below describes one T cell receptor (beta chain). This clone appeared once. It has no known antigen specificity. Per-base quality was not reported, and no clone a single base away is much larger than it. This entry belongs to a study of blood T cell repertoires in COVID-19 (TCRdb year 2020). Concerning the study at large: The collaborator samples originated in the United States, Italy and Spain and spanned the acute and convalescent phases of COVID-19. The prospective study material was composed of cDNA or gDNA derived from T cells, B-cell-depleted T cells, or PBMCs. Subjects who had been exposed to COVID-19, were actively infected with it, or had recovered from it provided the deeply sampled blood TCRbeta repertoires that made up the dataset. A freely available public database, intended as a resource for researchers studying the immune response to SARS-CoV-2, is where the repertoires were released. Samples came from the ongoing ImmuneRACE study (first 160 participants) plus 1,254 subjects from 6 global collaborators. Nearly every sample came with metadata listing a de-identified subject ID, COVID-19 status, age in years and sex. Where available, HLA class I and class II types were taken from metadata supplied by the sample provider and were not determined by assay-based typing. The research as a whole found: The quantity of clinical and demographic metadata differed by source and by participant and was supplied without curation.

TCRbeta CDR3 regions were amplified from genomic DNA using the immunoSEQ Assay, a bias-controlled multiplex PCR. Concerning the study's data processing: Nucleated cell counts per sample were estimated from amplification of reference gene primers within the assay. To quantify the absolute abundance of each unique TCRbeta CDR3 rearrangement, sequence reads were collapsed and filtered. Productive Simpson clonality was computed per sample as the square root of Simpson's diversity index over productive rearrangements. In TCRdb, the immuneACCESS table is reduced to in-frame sequences with V and J assigned. These tables do not hold every clone; where another copy was compared, an unresolved V gene accounts for under half, and the others remain unexplained. V and J calls and clone size come straight from that table; D and trimming were deduced from the DNA. The sample data list around 130,000 clones, and around three quarters of these were observed just once. The ten biggest clones cover around 16% of the sample.

From cysteine to phenylalanine, the CDR3 is 13 amino acids long. Just CDR3 DNA is preserved here, 39 bases in frame from base 1. V lost 5 bases and J lost 4 bases; the stretch between them is 12 bases long. CDR1 SQVTM and CDR2 ANQGSEA are derived from the germline V gene. Collaborating institutions collected whole blood in K2EDTA tubes following their own protocols. For TCRbeta analysis, collaborators shipped samples as frozen whole blood, isolated PBMCs, or DNA extracted from either of those sample types. The TCR comes from a man in his fifties or sixties with acute or convalescent COVID-19. The chain was built from TRBV29-1 and TRBJ1-5; the best D guess is TRBD1, with 5 bases matching. Sequenced material: peripheral blood. At the DNA level, the sequence is TGCAGCGTTAGAGACAGCCCGAATCAGCCCCAGCATTTT. Its protein product is CSVRDSPNQPQHF.